The 29 T cell receptor beta chains below all came from one sample that was sequenced in a study of cytomegalovirus exposure and HLA in healthy donors. Use of 60 Vbeta and 13 Jbeta primers characterized the PCR. The method was immunoSEQ multiplex PCR; TCRdb's version includes in-frame clones alone and lacks a portion of them. The table records some 150,000 clones, 82% of them present only once. The sample consisted of PBMCs. Receptors were obtained from a woman in her thirties or forties in good health and CMV-seronegative.

This chain connects TRBV5-4 to TRBJ1-1, with D perhaps TRBD1 (6 bases). The CDR3 consists of 13 residues. V was trimmed by 5 bases and J by 6 bases, leaving 14 bases between them. Germline V CDR1 and CDR2: SGHNT, YYREEE (reference sequence). The CDR3 sequence: CASRDSYDPEAFF. In nucleotides, the CDR3 is TGTGCCAGCAGGGACAGTTATGATCCTGAAGCTTTCTTT.

The chain employs TRBV27 and TRBJ2-3, with a possible D match to TRBD2 (6 bases). Germline lookup yields CDR1 MNHEY and CDR2 SMNVEV (reference sequence). Trimming shortened V by 7 bases and J by 0 bases, and 23 bases separated the two germline ends. The CDR3 is 18 amino acids. DNA of the CDR3: TGTGCCAGCATCAATCCACACTCGGCGGGGCCTAGCACAGATACGCAGTATTTT. Encoded protein: CASINPHSAGPSTDTQYF.

This clone appeared a few times. The V gene is TRBV5-6, the J gene TRBJ2-7; weak D call: TRBD2 (6 bases). In germline, CDR1 is SGHDT, CDR2 YYEEEE. V was cut by 4 bases and J by 4 bases, with 9 bases left in between. The length of the CDR3 is 12 residues. Here the CDR3 DNA reads TGTGCCAGCAGCCCTGGGGGGTACGAGCAGTACTTC. Residues: CASSPGGYEQYF.

The chain has TRBV4-3 and TRBJ2-1, with D possibly TRBD2 on 6 matching bases. The CDR3 has 18 amino acids. Trimming shortened V by 0 bases and J by 2 bases, and 17 bases separated the two germline ends. Germline CDR1 LGHNA, CDR2 YSLEER. The DNA for the CDR3 is TGCGCCAGCAGCCAAGAGATCGACGGGAGAGGACCCTACAATGAGCAGTTCTTC. It encodes CASSQEIDGRGPYNEQFF.

This chain connects TRBV29-1 to TRBJ2-5; D is unresolved. V lost 8 bases, J lost 4 bases, and 17 bases lay in between. Germline CDR1 and CDR2: SQVTM and ANQGSEA. This CDR3 contains 13 residues. The CDR3 spells CSICGQRRETQYF. For the CDR3, the DNA is TGCAGCATCTGCGGTCAGAGGAGAGAGACCCAGTACTTC.

V gene TRBV4-2 combines with J gene TRBJ2-5; D is unclear. The CDR3 has 14 residues. V was trimmed by 2 bases and J by 4 bases, leaving 11 bases between them. Germline V gene sequence: CDR1 LGHNA, CDR2 YNFKEQ. The CDR3 here is CASSQSRLPETQYF. CDR3 sequence (DNA): TGTGCCAGCAGCCAATCTAGACTTCCAGAGACCCAGTACTTC.

In this sample, this clone turned up once. The CDR3 sequence: CAVSTTTYEQYF. The CDR3 DNA is TGTGCCGTCAGTACCACGACCTACGAGCAGTACTTC. The chain couples TRBV28 to TRBJ2-7; D gene uncertain. The CDR3 runs to 12 residues. V lost 11 bases and J lost 2, with 13 bases in between. Germline lookup yields CDR1 MDHEN and CDR2 SYDVKM. Variable domain in full (rest from reference TRBV28 and TRBJ2-7): DVKVTQSSRYLVKRTGEKVFLECVQDMDHENMFWYRQDPGLGLRLIYFSYDVKMKEKGDIPEGYSVSREKKERFSLILESASTNQTSMYLCAVSTTTYEQYFGPGTRLTVT.

The chain carries TRBV12-5 and TRBJ2-7; weak D call: TRBD2 (6 bases). There are 12 residues in the CDR3. Germline lookup yields CDR1 LGHNT and CDR2 FRNRAP. V was clipped by 6 bases and J by 6 bases, with 12 bases between them. The CDR3: CASGTGVSEQYF. As DNA, the CDR3 is TGTGCTAGTGGGACGGGGGTTTCCGAGCAGTACTTC.

The chain has TRBV18 and TRBJ2-6; 10 nucleotides agree with TRBD2. V lost 0 bases, J lost 2 bases, and 7 bases stayed unmatched. This CDR3 comprises 19 residues. The germline CDR1 and CDR2 sequences are KGHSH and LQKENI. The CDR3 sequence: CASSPPLAGSAPGANVLTF. The DNA of the CDR3 is TGTGCCAGCTCACCACCACTAGCGGGATCGGCCCCTGGGGCCAACGTCCTGACTTTC.

The count of this clone is one. This chain links TRBV7-3 with TRBJ2-7; D is undetermined. Trimming stripped 8 bases from V and 6 bases from J, with 14 bases between. The CDR3 is 12 amino acids. The germline CDR1 and CDR2 sequences are SGHTA and FQGTGA. CDR3 loop: CASGFLGSEQYF. CDR3 DNA: TGTGCCAGCGGATTTCTGGGCTCCGAGCAGTACTTC.

This clone occurred a few times. The chain uses TRBV19 and TRBJ1-2, with 11 positions matching TRBD1. The germline gives CDR1 LNHDA, CDR2 SQIVND (reference sequence). The CDR3 extends over 14 amino acids. Unmatched junction bases numbered 6, after V lost 5 bases and J lost 7 bases. The CDR3 nucleotides read TGTGCCAGTAGTTCTGGACAGGGGGCTATTGGCTACACCTTC. Translated: CASSSGQGAIGYTF.

Worth noting for this clone: A junction end diverges from the germline sequence, so it may reflect a read error. V usage is TRBV7-9 and J usage is TRBJ1-2, with TRBD1 identical over 8 bases. Germline-derived CDR1 and CDR2 are SEHNR and FQNEAQ (reference sequence). The CDR3 loop spans 15 amino acids. CDR3 in amino acids: CSSSLYLTGDYGYTF. The DNA of the CDR3 is TGTTCCAGCAGCTTATACCTGACAGGGGACTATGGCTACACCTTC.

This chain links TRBV19 with TRBJ1-2, with a possible D match to TRBD1 (6 bases). V lost 5 bases, J lost 8 bases, and 18 bases lay in between. Looked up from germline, CDR1 is LNHDA and CDR2 is SQIVND (reference sequence). The CDR3 loop spans 14 amino acids. The DNA of the CDR3 is TGTGCCAGTAGTCTTTCCGAGCGCAGGGGCGGCTACACCTTC. It encodes CASSLSERRGGYTF.

This clone appeared a few times. The rearrangement joins TRBV19 to TRBJ2-7; perhaps TRBD1 as D (5 bases). The CDR3 contains 14 residues. Germline assignment: CDR1 LNHDA and CDR2 SQIVND (reference sequence). V was cut by 6 bases and J by 3 bases, with 15 bases left in between. The CDR3 DNA sequence: TGTGCCAGTAGCGTCCTCGACAGCCGCTACGAGCAGTACTTC. As protein: CASSVLDSRYEQYF.

This chain uses TRBV2 with TRBJ1-5, with D hard to call. The CDR3 totals 12 residues. From germline, CDR1 is SNHLY and CDR2 FYNNEI. V lost 7 bases, J lost 4 bases, and 8 bases lay in between. The CDR3 nucleotides are TGTGCCAGCACCCTACTGAATCAGCCCCAGCATTTT. This codes for CASTLLNQPQHF.

V and J are TRBV28 and TRBJ1-1; D is ambiguous. The CDR3 loop spans 13 amino acids. The germline V gene has CDR1 MDHEN and CDR2 SYDVKM. The V end lost 6 bases, the J end lost 5 bases, and 13 bases lay between the germline ends. In DNA form, the CDR3 reads TGTGCCAGCAGGCCCCCCTTGAGGACTGAAGCTTTCTTT. Encoded protein: CASRPPLRTEAFF.

The chain joins TRBV5-3 to TRBJ2-7; 7 bases are a match to TRBD1. TRBV5-3 counts as an open reading frame of uncertain function. CDR3 length: 18 amino acids. With 1 base clipped from V and 2 bases from J, the junction kept 15 bases outside the gene matches. CDR3 bases: TGTGCCAGAAGCTTGTTGATCCCGGGACAGTCTTGGGCCTACGAGCAGTACTTC. Translating it yields CARSLLIPGQSWAYEQYF.

This clone was observed a single time. The rearrangement joins TRBV5-5 to TRBJ1-4; D gene ambiguous. The V and J ends lost 1 base and 3 bases respectively, with 7 bases between them. CDR1 is SGHKS, CDR2 YYEKEE, per germline (reference sequence). The CDR3 loop spans 14 amino acids. The DNA of the CDR3 is TGTGCCAGCAGCTTGAGCCCCTCTAATGAAAAACTGTTTTTT. It is translated as CASSLSPSNEKLFF. Full variable domain (missing parts from reference TRBV5-5 and TRBJ1-4): DAGVTQSPTHLIKTRGQQVTLRCSPISGHKSVSWYQQVLGQGPQFIFQYYEKEERGRGNFPDRFSARQFPNYSSELNVNALLLGDSALYLCASSLSPSNEKLFFGSGTQLSVL.

Concerning this clone: This likely comes from a read error, as the CDR3 has no conserved phenylalanine or tryptophan at its end. It is unclear where the CDR3 begins or ends on the DNA, so no DNA is shown, and the CDR3 is as TCRdb lists it. CDR3 sequence reads: CASHLGGLDQPHHL. The chain is built from TRBV6-1 and TRBJ1-5. The CDR3 spans 14 amino acids, including both terminal residues. Germline CDR1 reads MNHNS; CDR2 reads SASEGT.

The rearrangement links TRBV5-4 to TRBJ1-4; tentatively, D is TRBD1 (6 bases). The V and J ends lost 4 bases and 7 bases respectively, with 17 bases between them. Germline V gives CDR1 SGHNT, CDR2 YYREEE (reference sequence). The CDR3 totals 15 residues. The CDR3 DNA follows: TGTGCCAGCAGCCTGAGGGGGGGCATTTTTGAAAAACTGTTTTTT. Amino acids: CASSLRGGIFEKLFF.

The V call is TRBV27, the J call TRBJ1-4; 7 positions match TRBD1. The CDR3 totals 15 residues. Germline trimming cut 3 bases from V and 5 bases from J; bases unmatched to any gene: 6. Germline V gene sequence: CDR1 MNHEY, CDR2 SMNVEV (reference sequence). The CDR3 coding sequence is TGTGCCAGCAGTTTGGCCGGGACAGAGAATGAAAAACTGTTTTTT. This encodes CASSLAGTENEKLFF.

As to this clone: An end of the junction differs from the germline gene, which may be a read error. This chain joins TRBV5-1 and TRBJ1-1, with D possibly TRBD1 on 5 matching bases. The CDR3 has 13 amino acids. Germline V lookup: CDR1 SGHRS, CDR2 YFSETQ. CDR3 in amino acids: CASNLVPGGIAFF. CDR3 coding DNA: TGCGCCAGCAACTTGGTTCCTGGGGGGATAGCTTTCTTT.

In this sample, this clone turned up a few times. J is TRBJ2-3 and V is TRBV10-3, with 13 nucleotides matching TRBD2. CDR3 length: 21 residues. V shed 1 base, J shed 5 bases, and the junction held 18 bases outside the gene matches. The germline gives CDR1 ENHRY, CDR2 SYGVKD. CDR3 amino acids: CAISELPGLAGWVGDQDTQYF. The CDR3 nucleotides are TGTGCCATCAGTGAGTTACCGGGACTAGCGGGATGGGTCGGGGACCAAGATACGCAGTATTTT.

This chain joins TRBV27 and TRBJ2-7; 7 nucleotides align to TRBD1. Germline CDR1 and CDR2: MNHEY and SMNVEV (reference sequence). The CDR3 runs to 15 residues. J lost 3 bases, V lost 5 bases, and 10 bases had no gene match. The CDR3 spells CASSLSGTDRYEQYF. The CDR3 nucleotides are TGTGCCAGCAGTCTCTCCGGGACAGACCGCTACGAGCAGTACTTC.

The V gene is TRBV7-9, the J gene TRBJ2-1; possible D gene TRBD1, 5 bases. The V end lost 2 bases, the J end lost 13 bases, and 9 bases lay between the germline ends. CDR3 length: 11 residues. Germline V gene sequence: CDR1 SEHNR, CDR2 FQNEAQ (reference sequence). CDR3 protein: CASSLIQGQFF. The CDR3 bases are TGTGCCAGCAGCTTAATCCAGGGACAGTTCTTC.

The chain couples TRBV28 to TRBJ2-1; tentative D call: TRBD2 (6 bases). V lost 4 bases, J lost 8 bases, and 27 bases lay in between. The CDR3 runs to 18 residues. Germline CDR1 and CDR2: MDHEN and SYDVKM. The CDR3 bases are TGTGCCAGCAGTTCTTTAGAACTGGGACTGATTAAACGGGATGAGCAGTTCTTC. Translation gives CASSSLELGLIKRDEQFF.

CDR3 coding DNA: TGTGCCAGCAGCTTAGGGGACTTCTACGAGCAGTACTTC. This encodes CASSLGDFYEQYF. The gene calls are TRBV7-9 and TRBJ2-7, with a weak D call TRBD2 (6 bases). Trimming shortened V by 1 base and J by 3 bases, and 7 bases separated the two germline ends. The CDR3 length is 13 residues. Per germline, CDR1 SEHNR and CDR2 FQNEAQ (reference sequence). Full variable domain (missing parts from reference TRBV7-9 and TRBJ2-7): DTGVSQNPRHKITKRGQNVTFRCDPISEHNRLYWYRQTLGQGPEFLTYFQNEAQLEKSRLLSDRFSAERPKGSFSTLEIQRTEQGDSAMYLCASSLGDFYEQYFGPGTRLTVT.

The chain links TRBV7-2 to TRBJ2-1; tentative D call: TRBD2 (5 bases). V was pared by 1 base and J by 9 bases, with 19 bases between. Germline V lookup: CDR1 SGHTA, CDR2 FQGNSA. The CDR3 is made up of 16 amino acids. CDR3 in amino acids: CASSLVGSAPPGEQFF. CDR3 DNA sequence: TGTGCCAGCAGCTTAGTGGGTAGCGCCCCGCCAGGTGAGCAGTTCTTC.

This chain uses TRBV27 with TRBJ2-3, with 7 bases that match TRBD2. CDR1 and CDR2 from the germline V gene are MNHEY and SMNVEV (reference sequence). The CDR3 contains 16 residues. V lost 0 bases and J lost 0; bases outside the gene matches: 3. The CDR3 reads CASSLSREGSTDTQYF. For the CDR3, the DNA is TGTGCCAGCAGTTTATCGAGGGAGGGTAGCACAGATACGCAGTATTTT.